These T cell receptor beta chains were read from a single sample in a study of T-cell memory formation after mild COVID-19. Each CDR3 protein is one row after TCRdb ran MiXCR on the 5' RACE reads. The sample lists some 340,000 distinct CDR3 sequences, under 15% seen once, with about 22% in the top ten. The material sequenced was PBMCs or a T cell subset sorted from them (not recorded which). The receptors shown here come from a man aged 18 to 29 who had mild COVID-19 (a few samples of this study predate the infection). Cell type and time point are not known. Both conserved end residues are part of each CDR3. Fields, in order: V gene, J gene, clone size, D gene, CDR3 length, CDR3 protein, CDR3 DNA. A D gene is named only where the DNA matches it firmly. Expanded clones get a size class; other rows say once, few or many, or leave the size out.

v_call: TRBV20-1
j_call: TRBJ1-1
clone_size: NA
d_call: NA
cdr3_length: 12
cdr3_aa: CSTAEGGTEAFF
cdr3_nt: TGCAGTACCGCGGAGGGGGGCACTGAAGCTTTCTTT

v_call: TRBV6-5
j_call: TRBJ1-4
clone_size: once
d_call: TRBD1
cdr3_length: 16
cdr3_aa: CASTRDRGSTNEKLFF
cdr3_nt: TGTGCCAGCACCCGGGACAGGGGGTCTACTAATGAAAAACTGTTTTTT

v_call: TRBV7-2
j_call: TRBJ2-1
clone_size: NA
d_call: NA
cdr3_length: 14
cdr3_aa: CASRPAGGTNEQFF
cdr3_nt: TGTGCCAGCAGGCCTGCAGGGGGGACGAATGAGCAGTTCTTC

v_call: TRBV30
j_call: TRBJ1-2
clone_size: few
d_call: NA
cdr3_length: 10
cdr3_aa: CAWGDYGYTF
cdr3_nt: TGTGCCTGGGGGGACTATGGCTACACCTTC

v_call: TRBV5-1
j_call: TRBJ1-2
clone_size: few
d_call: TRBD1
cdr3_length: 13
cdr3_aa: CASSYGQGYGYTF
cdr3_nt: TGCGCCAGCAGCTATGGACAGGGTTATGGCTACACCTTC

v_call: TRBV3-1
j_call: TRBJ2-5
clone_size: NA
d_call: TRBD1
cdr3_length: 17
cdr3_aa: CASSRSVGTVIQETQYF
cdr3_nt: TGTGCCAGCAGCCGATCAGTCGGGACAGTGATACAAGAGACCCAGTACTTC

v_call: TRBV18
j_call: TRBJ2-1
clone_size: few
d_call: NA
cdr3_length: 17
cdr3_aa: CASSPPKGPYSGNEQFF
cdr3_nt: TGTGCCAGCTCACCACCGAAGGGTCCCTATTCCGGCAATGAGCAGTTCTTC

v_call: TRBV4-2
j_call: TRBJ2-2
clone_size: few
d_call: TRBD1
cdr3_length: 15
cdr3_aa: CASSQGQGSTGELFF
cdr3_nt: TGTGCCAGCAGCCAAGGACAGGGGAGCACCGGGGAGCTGTTTTTT

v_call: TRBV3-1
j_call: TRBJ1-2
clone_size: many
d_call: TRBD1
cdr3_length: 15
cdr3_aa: CASSQDRGQGRGYTF
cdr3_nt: TGTGCCAGCAGCCAAGATAGGGGGCAGGGGAGAGGCTACACCTTC

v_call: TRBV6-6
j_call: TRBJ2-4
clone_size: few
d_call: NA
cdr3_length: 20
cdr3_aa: CASSSALGRAAPLAKNIQYF
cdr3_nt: TGTGCCAGCAGTTCCGCCTTAGGACGGGCAGCTCCGTTAGCCAAAAACATTCAGTACTTC

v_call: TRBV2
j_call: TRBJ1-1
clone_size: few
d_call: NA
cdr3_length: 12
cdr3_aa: CASNGPGRGAFF
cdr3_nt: TGTGCCAGCAATGGACCAGGGCGAGGAGCTTTCTTT

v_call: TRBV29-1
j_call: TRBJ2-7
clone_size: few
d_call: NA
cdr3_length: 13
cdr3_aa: CSVEDQQVYEQYF
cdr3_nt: TGCAGCGTTGAAGATCAACAGGTCTACGAGCAGTACTTC

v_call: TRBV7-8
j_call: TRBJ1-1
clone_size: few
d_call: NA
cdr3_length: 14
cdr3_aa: CASSMGHANTEAFF
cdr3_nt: TGTGCCAGCAGCATGGGACACGCGAACACTGAAGCTTTCTTT

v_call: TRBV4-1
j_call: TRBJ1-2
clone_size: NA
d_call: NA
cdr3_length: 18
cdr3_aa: CASSPMPRTAPFNYGYTF
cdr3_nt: TGCGCCAGCAGCCCAATGCCCCGGACAGCCCCCTTTAACTATGGCTACACCTTC

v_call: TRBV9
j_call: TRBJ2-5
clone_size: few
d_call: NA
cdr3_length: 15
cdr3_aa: CASSPYGGQEGTQYF
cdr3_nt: TGTGCCAGCAGCCCCTACGGAGGGCAGGAAGGGACCCAGTACTTC

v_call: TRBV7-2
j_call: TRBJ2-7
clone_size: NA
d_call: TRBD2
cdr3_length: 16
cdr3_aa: CASSFSTSGGSYEQYF
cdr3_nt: TGTGCCAGCAGCTTTAGTACTAGCGGGGGATCCTACGAGCAGTACTTC

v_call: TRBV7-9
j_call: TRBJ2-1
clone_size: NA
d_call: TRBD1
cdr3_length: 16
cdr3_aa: CASSLYGTGTSSEQFF
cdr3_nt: TGTGCCAGCAGCTTATACGGGACAGGGACTTCGAGTGAGCAGTTCTTC

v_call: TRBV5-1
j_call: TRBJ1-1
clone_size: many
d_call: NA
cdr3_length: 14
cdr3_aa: CASSLGGMNTEAFF
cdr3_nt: TGCGCCAGCAGCTTAGGGGGGATGAACACTGAAGCTTTCTTT

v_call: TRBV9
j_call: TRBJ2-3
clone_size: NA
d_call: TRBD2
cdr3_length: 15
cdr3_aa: CASSVGGGAADTQYF
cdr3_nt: TGTGCCAGCAGCGTTGGCGGGGGGGCCGCAGATACGCAGTATTTT

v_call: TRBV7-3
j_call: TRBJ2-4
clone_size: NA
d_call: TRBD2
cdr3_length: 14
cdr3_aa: CASSLAGGNGIQYF
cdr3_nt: TGTGCCAGCAGCCTAGCGGGGGGAAATGGCATTCAGTACTTC

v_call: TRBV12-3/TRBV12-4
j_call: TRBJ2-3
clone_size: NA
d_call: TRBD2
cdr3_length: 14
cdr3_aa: CASSPFGGGNTQYF
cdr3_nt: TGTGCCAGCAGCCCCTTTGGCGGGGGGAATACGCAGTATTTT

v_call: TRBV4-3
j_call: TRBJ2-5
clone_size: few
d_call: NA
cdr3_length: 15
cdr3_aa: CASSQDGGLSGAQYF
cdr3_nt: TGCGCCAGCAGCCAAGACGGGGGACTGTCCGGGGCCCAGTACTTC

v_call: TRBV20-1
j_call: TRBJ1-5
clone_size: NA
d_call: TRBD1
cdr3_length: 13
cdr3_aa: CSAAQGARQPQHF
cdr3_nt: TGCAGTGCAGCACAGGGGGCGCGTCAGCCCCAGCATTTT

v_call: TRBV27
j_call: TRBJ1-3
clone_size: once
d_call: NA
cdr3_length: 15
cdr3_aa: CASSPKSASGNTIYF
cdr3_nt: TGTGCCAGCAGTCCGAAGAGTGCTTCTGGAAACACCATATATTTT

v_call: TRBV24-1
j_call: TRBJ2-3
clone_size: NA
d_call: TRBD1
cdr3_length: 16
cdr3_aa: CATSDSGDRSTDTQYF
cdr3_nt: TGTGCCACCAGTGATTCTGGGGACAGATCCACAGATACGCAGTATTTT

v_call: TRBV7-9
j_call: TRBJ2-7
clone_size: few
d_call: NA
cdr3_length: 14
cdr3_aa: CASSLGNRPYEQYF
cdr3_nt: TGTGCCAGCAGCTTAGGTAACCGCCCCTACGAGCAGTACTTC

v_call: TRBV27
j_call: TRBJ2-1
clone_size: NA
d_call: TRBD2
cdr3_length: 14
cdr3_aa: CASSHILGLEEQFF
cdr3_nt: TGTGCCAGCAGCCACATCCTCGGACTAGAAGAGCAGTTCTTC

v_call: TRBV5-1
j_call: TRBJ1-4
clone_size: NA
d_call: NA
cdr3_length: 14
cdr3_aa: CASKRSPPNEKLFF
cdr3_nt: TGCGCCAGCAAACGCAGTCCCCCTAATGAAAAACTGTTTTTT

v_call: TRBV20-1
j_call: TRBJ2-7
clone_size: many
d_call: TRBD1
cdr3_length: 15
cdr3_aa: CSARDRSGQAAEQYF
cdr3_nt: TGCAGTGCTAGAGATCGTTCGGGACAGGCCGCCGAGCAGTACTTC

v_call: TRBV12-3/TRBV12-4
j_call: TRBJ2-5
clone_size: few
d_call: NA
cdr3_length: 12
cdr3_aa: CASVRGGETQYF
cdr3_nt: TGTGCCAGCGTTCGTGGGGGGGAGACCCAGTACTTC

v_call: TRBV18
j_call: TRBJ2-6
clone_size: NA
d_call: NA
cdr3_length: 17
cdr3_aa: CASSPTGSASGANVLTF
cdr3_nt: TGTGCCAGCTCACCGACAGGCTCCGCCTCTGGGGCCAACGTCCTGACTTTC

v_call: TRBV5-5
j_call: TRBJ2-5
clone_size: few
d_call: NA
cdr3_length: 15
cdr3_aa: CASSLGDPTQETQYF
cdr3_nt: TGTGCCAGCAGCTTGGGGGACCCCACCCAAGAGACCCAGTACTTC

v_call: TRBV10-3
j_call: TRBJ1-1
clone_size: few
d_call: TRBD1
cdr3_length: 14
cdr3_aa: CAIRRQGMGTEAFF
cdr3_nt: TGTGCCATCAGAAGACAGGGCATGGGGACTGAAGCTTTCTTT

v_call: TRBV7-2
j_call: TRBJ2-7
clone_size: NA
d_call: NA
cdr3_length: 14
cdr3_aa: CASSLVSSGYEQYF
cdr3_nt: TGTGCCAGCAGCTTAGTTAGCTCGGGTTACGAGCAGTACTTC

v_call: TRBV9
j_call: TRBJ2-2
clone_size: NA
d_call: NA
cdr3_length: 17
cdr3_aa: CASSFDMASANTGELFF
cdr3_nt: TGTGCCAGCAGCTTCGACATGGCCTCAGCGAACACCGGGGAGCTGTTTTTT

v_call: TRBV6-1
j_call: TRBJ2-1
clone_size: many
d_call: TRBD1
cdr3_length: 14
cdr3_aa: CASSGTGRVYEQFF
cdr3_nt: TGTGCCAGTTCCGGGACAGGGAGGGTTTATGAGCAGTTCTTC

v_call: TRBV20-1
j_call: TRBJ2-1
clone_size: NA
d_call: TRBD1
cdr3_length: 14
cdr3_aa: CSARQGSSYNEQFF
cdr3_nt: TGCAGTGCAAGACAGGGGAGCTCCTACAATGAGCAGTTCTTC

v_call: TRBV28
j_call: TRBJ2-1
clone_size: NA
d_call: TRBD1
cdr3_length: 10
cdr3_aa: CASKGQSQFF
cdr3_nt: TGTGCCAGCAAGGGACAGAGTCAGTTCTTC

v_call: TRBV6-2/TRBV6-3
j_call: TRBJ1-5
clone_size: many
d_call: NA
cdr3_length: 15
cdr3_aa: CASSGRPDGNQPQHF
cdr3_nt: TGTGCCAGCAGTGGCCGACCGGACGGCAATCAGCCCCAGCATTTT

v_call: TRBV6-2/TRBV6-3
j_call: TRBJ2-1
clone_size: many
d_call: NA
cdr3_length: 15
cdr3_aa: CASTKGGAPVNEQFF
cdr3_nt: TGTGCCAGCACCAAAGGGGGGGCGCCGGTCAATGAGCAGTTCTTC

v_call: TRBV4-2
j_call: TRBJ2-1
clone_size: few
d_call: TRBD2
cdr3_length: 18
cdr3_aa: CASSQDARGLTGVNEQFF
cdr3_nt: TGTGCCAGCAGCCAAGACGCCCGGGGACTAACGGGGGTTAATGAGCAGTTCTTC

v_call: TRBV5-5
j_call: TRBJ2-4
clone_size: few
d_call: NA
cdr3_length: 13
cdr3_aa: CASSPLSKNIQYF
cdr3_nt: TGTGCCAGCAGTCCTCTTTCCAAAAACATTCAGTACTTC